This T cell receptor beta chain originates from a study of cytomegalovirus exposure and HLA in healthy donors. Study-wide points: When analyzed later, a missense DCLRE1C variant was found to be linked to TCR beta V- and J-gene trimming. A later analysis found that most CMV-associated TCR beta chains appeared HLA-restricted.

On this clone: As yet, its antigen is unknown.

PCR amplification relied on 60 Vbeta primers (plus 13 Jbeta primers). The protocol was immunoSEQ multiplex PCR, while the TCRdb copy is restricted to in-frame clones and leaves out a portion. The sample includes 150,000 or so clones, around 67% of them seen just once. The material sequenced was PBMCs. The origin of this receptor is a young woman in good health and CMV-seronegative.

CDR3 loop: CASRTGDGYEQYF. The DNA for the CDR3 is TGTGCCAGCAGGACAGGGGACGGCTACGAGCAGTACTTC. This chain uses TRBV6-1 with TRBJ2-7; 8 bases fit TRBD1. The CDR3 consists of 13 residues. V lost 6 bases to trimming and J lost 3 bases; unmatched junction nucleotides: 4. Germline loops: CDR1 MNHNS, CDR2 SASEGT.